A single sample gave rise to the 16 T cell receptor beta chains below, sequenced in a study of cytomegalovirus exposure and HLA in healthy donors. Data came from immunoSEQ multiplex PCR; TCRdb stores just in-frame clones and leaves some out. Among about 160,000 clones listed, around 85% were seen once. Sequenced input: PBMCs. These receptors were obtained from a woman under 40 in good health and CMV-seronegative.

This clone was found a few times. V usage is TRBV30 and J usage is TRBJ1-4, with D possibly matching TRBD1 (5 bases). The CDR3 extends over 15 amino acids. V lost 0 bases, J lost 5 bases, and 13 bases lay in between. The germline gives CDR1 GTSNPN, CDR2 SVGIG (reference sequence). CDR3 residues: CAWSVGTAANEKLFF. CDR3 in DNA: TGTGCCTGGAGTGTGGGGACCGCGGCGAATGAAAAACTGTTTTTT.

The chain uses TRBV6-6 and TRBJ2-2; 8 bases align to TRBD2. The CDR3 sequence is 13 residues long. Germline V gives CDR1 MNHNY, CDR2 SVGAGI (reference sequence). The V segment lost 6 bases and the J segment 5 bases; nucleotides outside the gene matches: 2. In nucleotides, the CDR3 is TGTGCCAGCAGCGGGGGGGGTACCGGGGAGCTGTTTTTT. It codes for CASSGGGTGELFF.

On this clone: One junction end disagrees with the germline gene, perhaps due to a read error. The chain is built from TRBV20-1 and TRBJ2-1; D is undetermined. The CDR3 has 11 amino acids. Germline V CDR1 and CDR2: DFQATT, SNEGSKA (reference sequence). CDR3 DNA: TGCAGTGCTATCTCCCACAATGAGCAGTTCTTC. It encodes CSAISHNEQFF.

The chain carries TRBV6-4 and TRBJ2-3; no reliable D call. Germline lookup yields CDR1 MRHNA and CDR2 SNTAGT. Between the trimmed V and J ends, which lost 7 bases and 1 base, there was a span of 24 bases. The CDR3 spans 18 residues. The DNA for the CDR3 is TGTGCCAGCAAGCCGACTGAGGCCCCCCATCGGCGCACAGATACGCAGTATTTT. It codes for CASKPTEAPHRRTDTQYF.

The rearrangement uses TRBV6-4 and TRBJ2-1; D not certain. V dropped 0 bases and J dropped 0 bases, with 9 bases sitting between them. This CDR3 comprises 16 residues. CDR1 is MRHNA, CDR2 SNTAGT, per germline. CDR3 in amino acids: CASSDSVRSSYNEQFF. For the CDR3, the DNA is TGTGCCAGCAGTGACTCCGTTAGGAGCTCCTACAATGAGCAGTTCTTC.

The V gene is TRBV13, the J gene TRBJ2-3, with 8 nucleotides matching TRBD2. V shed 5 bases, J shed 0 bases, and the junction held 7 bases outside the gene matches. The CDR3 consists of 16 residues. Germline values: CDR1 PRHDT, CDR2 FYEKMQ (reference sequence). The CDR3 DNA follows: TGTGCCAGCAGCGCACTAGCGGAGTGGAGCACAGATACGCAGTATTTT. This translates into CASSALAEWSTDTQYF.

As regards this clone: Distinct nucleotide sequences in the sample also encode this CDR3. This chain joins TRBV7-2 and TRBJ2-3, with 10 nucleotides matching TRBD2. The CDR3 contains 15 residues. V was pared by 6 bases and J by 2 bases, with 5 bases of the junction left unmatched. CDR1 is SGHTA, CDR2 FQGNSA, per germline. The CDR3 here is CASRRTSGYTDTQYF. In nucleotides, the CDR3 is TGTGCCAGCAGAAGGACTAGCGGCTACACAGATACGCAGTATTTT. The whole variable domain, remainder taken from reference TRBV7-2 and TRBJ2-3, is GAGVSQSPSNKVTEKGKDVELRCDPISGHTALYWYRQSLGQGLEFLIYFQGNSAPDKSGLPSDRFSAERTGGSVSTLTIQRTQQEDSAVYLCASRRTSGYTDTQYFGPGTRLTVL.

The chain employs TRBV30 and TRBJ1-1, with D maybe TRBD1 (6 bases). The CDR3 loop spans 13 amino acids. Germline V gives CDR1 GTSNPN, CDR2 SVGIG (reference sequence). With 1 base removed from V and 4 bases from J, the gap between germline ends came to 10 bases. CDR3 nucleotides: TGTGCCTGGAGTGGTAGGGGGAGCACTGAAGCTTTCTTT. Translated, it gives CAWSGRGSTEAFF.

This chain connects TRBV28 to TRBJ1-1; 9 bases map to TRBD1. There are 14 residues in the CDR3. V gave up 6 bases and J gave up 3 bases; unmatched junction bases: 5. Germline V gives CDR1 MDHEN, CDR2 SYDVKM. In DNA form, the CDR3 reads TGTGCCAGCAGACTTGGACAGGGGTACACTGAAGCTTTCTTT. It translates to CASRLGQGYTEAFF.

This chain connects TRBV11-1 to TRBJ1-6; no clear D gene. Trimming removed 4 bases from V and 7 bases from J, with 14 bases in between. The germline V gene encodes CDR1 SGHAT and CDR2 FQDESV (reference sequence). The CDR3 is 15 residues long. Here the CDR3 DNA reads TGTGCCAGCAGCTCGTGGAGGACCCCGAATTCACCCCTCCACTTT. This codes for CASSSWRTPNSPLHF.

J is TRBJ1-1 and V is TRBV15; TRBD1 might be the D (5 bases). The length of the CDR3 is 15 residues. V dropped 5 bases and J dropped 1 base, with 14 bases sitting between them. The germline gives CDR1 LNHNV, CDR2 YYDKDF (reference sequence). CDR3 nucleotides: TGTGCCACCAGCGTGCAAGGGACCGAGAACACTGAAGCTTTCTTT. This sequence encodes CATSVQGTENTEAFF.

The CDR3: CASSPGGGPSPYEQYF. The CDR3, as DNA: TGTGCCAGCAGCCCCGGCGGTGGTCCCTCGCCCTACGAGCAGTACTTC. This chain uses TRBV5-6 with TRBJ2-7; D gene uncertain. The CDR3 consists of 16 residues. Germline V gene lookup returns CDR1 SGHDT and CDR2 YYEEEE. Between the trimmed V and J ends, which lost 4 bases and 2 bases, there was a span of 19 bases.

This clone was detected once. This CDR3 is CAPGPGLVFTDTQYF. In DNA form, the CDR3 reads TGTGCCCCGGGGCCAGGACTCGTTTTCACAGATACGCAGTATTTT. The gene calls are TRBV27 and TRBJ2-3; the D gene could be TRBD1 or TRBD2 (5 bases each). Germline assignment: CDR1 MNHEY and CDR2 SMNVEV (reference sequence). With 11 bases removed from V and 2 bases from J, the gap between germline ends came to 20 bases. This CDR3 comprises 15 residues.

The J gene is TRBJ1-1, the V gene TRBV4-1; possible D gene TRBD1, 5 bases. The V gene's germline CDR1 is MGHRA and CDR2 YSYEKL. Deletions cut 0 bases from V and 0 bases from J, with 11 bases between. The CDR3 is made up of 16 amino acids. CDR3 DNA: TGCGCCAGCAGCCAAGAAGGGGTAGTAATGAACACTGAAGCTTTCTTT. This codes for CASSQEGVVMNTEAFF.

There are a few counts of this clone. The CDR3 here is CASSIMAVSNTGELFF. The CDR3 bases are TGTGCCAGCAGCATTATGGCAGTCTCGAACACCGGGGAGCTGTTTTTT. The gene calls are TRBV7-2 and TRBJ2-2, with D hard to call. V was clipped by 5 bases and J by 0 bases, with 13 bases between them. CDR1 is SGHTA, CDR2 FQGNSA, per germline. The CDR3 loop spans 16 amino acids.

The gene calls are TRBV2 and TRBJ2-7; no definite D call. Per germline, CDR1 SNHLY and CDR2 FYNNEI. Trimming removed 8 bases at V and 1 base at J, with 12 bases between. The CDR3 has 13 amino acids. The CDR3 nucleotides read TGTGCCAGCTTTGAACAAGGGTCCTACGAGCAGTACTTC. Translating gives CASFEQGSYEQYF.